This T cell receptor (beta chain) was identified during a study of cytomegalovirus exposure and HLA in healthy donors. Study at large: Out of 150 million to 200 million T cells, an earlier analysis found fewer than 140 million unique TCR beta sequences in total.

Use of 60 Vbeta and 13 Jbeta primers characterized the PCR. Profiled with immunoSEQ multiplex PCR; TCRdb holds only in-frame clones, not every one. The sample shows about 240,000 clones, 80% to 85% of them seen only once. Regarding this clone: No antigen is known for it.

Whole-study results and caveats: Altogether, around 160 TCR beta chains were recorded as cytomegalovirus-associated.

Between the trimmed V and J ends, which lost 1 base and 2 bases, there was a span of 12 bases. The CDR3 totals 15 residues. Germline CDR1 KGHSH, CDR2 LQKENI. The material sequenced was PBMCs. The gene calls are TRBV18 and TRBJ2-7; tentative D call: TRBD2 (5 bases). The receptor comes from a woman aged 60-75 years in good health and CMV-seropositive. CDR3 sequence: CASSPRTGVAYEQYF. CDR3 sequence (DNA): TGTGCCAGCTCACCACGAACCGGGGTCGCCTACGAGCAGTACTTC.